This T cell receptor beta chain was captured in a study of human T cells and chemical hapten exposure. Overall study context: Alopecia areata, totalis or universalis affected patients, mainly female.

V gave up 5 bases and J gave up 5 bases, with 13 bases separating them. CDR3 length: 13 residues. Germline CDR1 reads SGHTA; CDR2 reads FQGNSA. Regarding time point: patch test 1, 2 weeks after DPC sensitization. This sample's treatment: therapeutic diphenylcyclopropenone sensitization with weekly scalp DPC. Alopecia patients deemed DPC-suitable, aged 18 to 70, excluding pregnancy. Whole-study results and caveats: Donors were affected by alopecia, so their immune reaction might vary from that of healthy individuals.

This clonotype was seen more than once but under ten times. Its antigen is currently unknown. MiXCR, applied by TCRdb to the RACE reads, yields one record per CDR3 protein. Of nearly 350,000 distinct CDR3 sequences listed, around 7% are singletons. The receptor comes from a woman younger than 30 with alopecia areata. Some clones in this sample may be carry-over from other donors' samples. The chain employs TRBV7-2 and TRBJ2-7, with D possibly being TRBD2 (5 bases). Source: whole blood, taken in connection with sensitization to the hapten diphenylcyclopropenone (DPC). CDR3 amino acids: CASSRRGAHEQYF. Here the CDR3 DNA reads TGTGCCAGCAGCCGTCGGGGAGCCCACGAGCAGTACTTC.